The rows below give T cell receptor beta chains drawn from one sample of a study of identifying expanded T cells in peripheral blood. TCRdb keeps only in-frame clones here, not all; method: immunoSEQ multiplex PCR. This table has 58,000 or so clones, about 85% appearing once. The sample was blood. These receptors were collected from a person between 18 and 75 years old in good health. The CDR3 runs from the conserved cysteine through the conserved F or W. Fields, in order: CDR3 length, V gene, J gene, clone size, D gene, CDR3 protein, CDR3 DNA. A D gene is named only where the DNA matches it firmly. For some rows the clone size is stated as once, few or many, or as a class when expanded; others skip it.

17	TRBV12-1	TRBJ2-3	-	-	CASSFGGPGRGADTQYF	TGTGCCAGCAGCTTTGGAGGGCCAGGGCGAGGAGCAGATACGCAGTATTTT
15	TRBV7-7	TRBJ2-5	-	TRBD1	CASSHKGQGIETQYF	TGTGCCAGCAGCCACAAGGGACAGGGGATCGAGACCCAGTACTTC
18	TRBV6-1	TRBJ2-7	-	-	CASSEALLGAGLYYEQYF	TGTGCCAGCAGTGAAGCGCTTCTTGGGGCAGGGCTTTATTACGAGCAGTACTTC
12	TRBV5-4	TRBJ2-1	-	-	CASSLPGNEQFF	TGTGCCAGCAGCTTGCCTGGTAATGAGCAGTTCTTC
13	TRBV6-6	TRBJ1-1	-	-	CASSYTRDREAFF	TGTGCCAGCAGTTACACCCGAGACAGGGAAGCTTTCTTT
11	TRBV6-5	TRBJ2-5	-	-	CASSYSETQYF	TGTGCCAGCAGTTACTCGGAGACCCAGTACTTC
13	TRBV5-1	TRBJ2-7	once	-	CASSLEGEYEQYF	TGCGCCAGCAGCTTGGAGGGGGAATACGAGCAGTACTTC
15	TRBV4-1	TRBJ1-6	few	-	CASSPHRRDDSPLHF	TGCGCCAGCAGCCCACATCGCAGGGACGATTCACCCCTCCACTTT
14	TRBV23-1	TRBJ2-7	-	-	CASITTRDFYEQYF	TGCGCCAGCATTACCACCCGGGACTTTTACGAGCAGTACTTC
18	TRBV9	TRBJ1-3	-	-	CASSVGGGQGISGNTIYF	TGTGCCAGCAGCGTAGGCGGAGGGCAGGGAATCTCTGGAAACACCATATATTTT
12	TRBV30	TRBJ1-3	-	-	CAWDVAANTIYF	TGTGCCTGGGACGTTGCTGCAAACACCATATATTTT
13	TRBV30	TRBJ1-1	-	-	CAWSWQGSTEAFF	TGTGCCTGGAGCTGGCAGGGGTCAACTGAAGCTTTCTTT
14	TRBV30	TRBJ2-5	-	TRBD2	CAWSGLAVQETQYF	TGTGCCTGGAGTGGGCTAGCGGTGCAAGAGACCCAGTACTTC
16	TRBV18	TRBJ2-4	-	-	CASSHIDSLAKNIQYF	TGTGCCAGCTCACATATCGACTCCCTAGCCAAAAACATTCAGTACTTC
14	TRBV9	TRBJ2-3	-	-	CASSPRLVPDTQYF	TGTGCCAGCAGCCCGCGACTAGTCCCAGATACGCAGTATTTT
15	TRBV5-5	TRBJ2-7	-	TRBD2	CASSLPSGASYEQYF	TGTGCCAGCAGCTTGCCTAGCGGAGCCTCCTACGAGCAGTACTTC
13	TRBV11-2	TRBJ1-1	few	-	CASSLVQTVEAFF	TGTGCCAGCAGCTTAGTACAGACAGTAGAAGCTTTCTTT
16	TRBV10-3	TRBJ2-5	few	TRBD2	CAISEFGGTSQETQYF	TGTGCCATCAGTGAGTTCGGGGGGACTAGTCAAGAGACCCAGTACTTC
15	TRBV29-1	TRBJ2-6	-	-	CSVAAGLSGANVLTF	TGCAGCGTTGCGGCAGGGCTCTCTGGGGCCAACGTCCTGACTTTC
16	TRBV14	TRBJ1-6	-	TRBD1	CASSHDTGAAGSPLHF	TGTGCCAGCAGCCACGACACAGGGGCCGCGGGGTCACCCCTCCACTTT
15	TRBV19	TRBJ1-4	-	TRBD1	CASSIGTGLPEKLFF	TGTGCCAGTAGTATTGGGACAGGGTTACCCGAAAAACTGTTTTTT
15	TRBV6-5	TRBJ2-7	-	TRBD1	CASSYVGGQGREQYF	TGTGCCAGCAGTTACGTAGGGGGCCAGGGACGAGAGCAGTACTTC
17	TRBV7-9	TRBJ2-3	-	TRBD2	CASSLGLAGKRTDTQYF	TGTGCCAGCAGCTTAGGGCTAGCGGGAAAAAGAACAGATACGCAGTATTTT
15	TRBV6-1	TRBJ2-1	-	TRBD2	CASTGLAGVYNEQFF	TGTGCCAGCACGGGACTAGCGGGGGTATACAATGAGCAGTTCTTC
17	TRBV5-4	TRBJ2-2	-	TRBD1	CASRRQGASQNTGELFF	TGTGCCAGCAGAAGACAGGGGGCGAGTCAGAACACCGGGGAGCTGTTTTTT
15	TRBV4-1	TRBJ1-2	-	TRBD1	CASSQDSRGNYGYTF	TGCGCCAGCAGCCAAGATAGCAGGGGGAACTATGGCTACACCTTC
18	TRBV18	TRBJ2-7	-	TRBD1	CASSRGDRDRGPSPEQYF	TGTGCCAGCTCACGGGGAGACCGGGACAGGGGTCCGTCGCCCGAGCAGTACTTC
18	TRBV5-3	TRBJ1-1	once	TRBD1	CARSGNRGHRSQGTEAFF	TGTGCCAGAAGCGGAAACAGGGGGCATCGAAGTCAAGGCACTGAAGCTTTCTTT
17	TRBV6-1	TRBJ2-3	-	-	CASSEARRLDFSDTQYF	TGTGCCAGCAGTGAAGCTCGGAGACTAGACTTTTCAGATACGCAGTATTTT
13	TRBV18	TRBJ2-5	-	TRBD1	CASSPGQGQTQYF	TGTGCCAGCTCACCTGGACAGGGGCAGACCCAGTACTTC
15	TRBV5-1	TRBJ2-2	-	TRBD1	CASSPDRGRSGELFF	TGCGCCAGCAGCCCGGACAGGGGTCGTTCCGGGGAGCTGTTTTTT
14	TRBV29-1	TRBJ1-1	-	-	CSGQGGHMNTEAFF	TGCAGCGGCCAAGGGGGACACATGAACACTGAAGCTTTCTTT
12	TRBV6-6	TRBJ1-1	-	-	CASSYSAGSAFF	TGTGCCAGCAGTTACTCGGCAGGGTCCGCTTTCTTT
14	TRBV11-3	TRBJ2-5	-	-	CASSLGQTQETQYF	TGTGCCAGCAGCTTAGGCCAGACTCAAGAGACCCAGTACTTC
14	TRBV6-5	TRBJ1-4	-	TRBD1	CASRPGTGGWKLFF	TGTGCCAGCAGGCCCGGGACAGGGGGCTGGAAACTGTTTTTT
14	TRBV18	TRBJ2-7	-	-	CASSLPGTPYEQYF	TGTGCCAGCTCACTCCCCGGGACCCCCTACGAGCAGTACTTC
13	TRBV6-1	TRBJ2-5	-	-	CASRGRSSETQYF	TGTGCCAGCAGGGGACGGAGTTCGGAGACCCAGTACTTC
19	TRBV21-1	TRBJ2-1	-	-	CASSKALSGRAGSYNEQFF	TGTGCCAGCAGCAAAGCGCTAAGCGGGAGGGCCGGGTCCTACAATGAGCAGTTCTTC
15	TRBV2	TRBJ2-5	-	TRBD2	CASSDTSGIRETQYF	TGTGCCAGCAGCGATACTAGCGGGATACGAGAGACCCAGTACTTC
13	TRBV25-1	TRBJ2-3	-	-	CASSEFRAGTQYF	TGTGCCAGCAGTGAATTTCGGGCGGGTACGCAGTATTTT
15	TRBV14	TRBJ1-3	-	-	CASSQGPWTVDTIYF	TGTGCCAGCAGCCAAGGCCCCTGGACAGTAGACACCATATATTTT
16	TRBV18	TRBJ2-7	-	TRBD1	CASSLSSGTGTYEQYF	TGTGCCAGCTCACTATCTTCAGGGACAGGGACCTACGAGCAGTACTTC
15	TRBV5-5	TRBJ1-6	few	-	CASSLAGGSNSPLHF	TGTGCCAGCAGCTTGGCCGGCGGAAGTAATTCACCCCTCCACTTT
16	TRBV5-1	TRBJ1-2	-	TRBD1	CASSLMTGPTNYGYTF	TGCGCCAGCAGCTTGATGACAGGGCCGACTAACTATGGCTACACCTTC
15	TRBV5-1	TRBJ2-5	once	-	CASSLGGREFETQYF	TGCGCCAGCAGCTTGGGTGGCAGGGAGTTTGAGACCCAGTACTTC
14	TRBV18	TRBJ2-1	once	TRBD2	CASSQGLAGKEQFF	TGTGCCAGCTCCCAGGGACTAGCGGGTAAAGAGCAGTTCTTC